These 7 T cell receptor beta chains were sequenced from one sample in a study of T cells in women clearing cervical HPV infection. The assay was immunoSEQ multiplex PCR, and TCRdb's table has in-frame clones only and misses some. Recorded for this sample: about 48,000 clones. The sample comprised blood buffy coat. The receptor source for this set is a woman aged 18-70 years with a cervical HPV16 infection that either progressed to CIN3+ or cleared (not recorded which).

In regard to this clone: A read error may produce the germline difference seen at one junction end. The read falls 3 residues short of the CDR3 end, and the missing part is taken from the germline J gene. The rearrangement joins TRBV4-2 to TRBJ2-2; maybe TRBD1 (6 bases). The CDR3 contains 15 residues. CDR1 LGHNA and CDR2 YNFKEQ come from the germline V gene. This CDR3 is CASSQSGTSTGELFF. The covered CDR3 bases are TGCGCCAGCAGCCAATCCGGGACAAGTACCGGGGAG.

In the case of this clone: The read stops 3 residues short of the end of the CDR3; the missing end is completed from the germline J gene. The chain employs TRBV7-2 and TRBJ1-1; D might be TRBD1 (5 bases). V was cut by 5 bases and J by 1 base, with 8 bases left in between. This CDR3 contains 13 residues. The germline V gene encodes CDR1 SGHTA and CDR2 FQGNSA. CDR3 amino acids: CASSRRGNTEAFF. CDR3 bases read: TGTGCCAGCAGCCGTAGGGGGAACACTGAA.

Concerning this clone itself: The CDR3 end falls 3 residues outside the read, so it is completed with the germline J gene. V is TRBV19 and J is TRBJ2-2; D might be TRBD2 (5 bases). V was clipped by 8 bases and J by 3 bases, with 22 bases between them. Germline CDR1 LNHDA, CDR2 SQIVND (reference sequence). This CDR3 comprises 17 residues. CDR3 DNA, as far as it was read: TGTGCCAGTCACAAGACACAGAGCAGCGGATACACCGGGGAG. Protein sequence: CASHKTQSSGYTGE. The CDR3 in its entirety is CASHKTQSSGYTGELFF.

As concerns this clone: The missing CDR3 end, 3 residues past where the read stops, is filled in from the germline J gene. V is TRBV28 and J is TRBJ1-5, with a weak D call TRBD1 (6 bases). CDR3 length: 15 amino acids. Trimming took off 3 bases at V and 6 bases at J, with 15 bases between the two ends. The germline V gene encodes CDR1 MDHEN and CDR2 SYDVKM. CDR3 sequence: CASSFFGQFGQPQHF. The sequenced CDR3 bases are TGTGCCAGCAGTTTTTTTGGACAGTTCGGTCAGCCC.

Concerning this clone: The observed sequence ends 3 residues before the CDR3 terminus, with the missing tail filled in from the germline J gene. The rearrangement links TRBV10-3 to TRBJ2-1, with 9 bases matching TRBD2. V lost 4 bases and J lost 5; bases outside the gene matches: 12. CDR1 and CDR2 from the germline V gene are ENHRY and SYGVKD. There are 17 residues in the CDR3. The CDR3 protein is CAISVSSGSGTHNEQFF. CDR3 bases read: TGTGCCATCAGTGTTAGTAGCGGGAGTGGGACTCACAATGAG.

Note on this clone: The read ends 3 residues early relative to the CDR3; the germline J gene fills the gap. The chain has TRBV2 and TRBJ1-6; D gene uncertain. V lost 6 bases and J lost 7, with 16 bases in between. The CDR3 length is 15 residues. Germline V gene lookup returns CDR1 SNHLY and CDR2 FYNNEI. The part of the CDR3 DNA that was read is TGTGCCAGCAGGAGAACGCAGGTTCTCAATTCACCC. Encoded protein: CASRRTQVLNSP. The whole CDR3 is CASRRTQVLNSPLHF.

Comments on this clone: The read terminates 3 residues before the CDR3 end, so the remaining end is supplied by the germline J gene. The J gene is TRBJ1-5, the V gene TRBV20-1; the match to TRBD1 covers 7 bases. The germline V gene has CDR1 DFQATT and CDR2 SNEGSKA (reference sequence). V was pared by 6 bases and J by 2 bases, with 4 bases of the junction left unmatched. CDR3 size: 13 residues. CDR3 DNA, as far as it was read: TGCAGTGCCTCTACAGGGGGCAATCAGCCC. Protein product: CSASTGGNQP. The whole CDR3 reads CSASTGGNQPQHF.